This is a list of T cell receptor beta chains from one sample in a study of cytomegalovirus exposure and HLA in healthy donors. The method was immunoSEQ multiplex PCR; TCRdb's version includes in-frame clones alone and lacks a portion of them. The sample contains approximately 100,000 clones, 79% of which appear only once. Sequencing used PBMCs. These TCRs come from a female donor in good health and CMV-seropositive. CDR3s include the opening cysteine and the closing phenylalanine or tryptophan. D genes are given only for firm matches. Where a row states a size, it is once, few, many or the class of an expanded clone; other rows omit it.

V	D	size	J	DNA	CDR3
TRBV4-1	.	few	TRBJ1-5	TGCGCCAGCAGCCAGGACCTCGGGACACGAAATCAGCCCCAGCATTTT	CASSQDLGTRNQPQHF
TRBV6-4	TRBD1	.	TRBJ1-5	TGTGCCTCCGGACAGGGGTGGCCCCAGCATTTT	CASGQGWPQHF
TRBV5-1	TRBD2	.	TRBJ2-1	TGCGCCAGCAGACTAGCGGGGGTGCCTGAGCAGTTCTTC	CASRLAGVPEQFF
TRBV9	TRBD1	few	TRBJ2-7	TGTGCCAGCAGTGGACAGGGGGCCTACGAGCAGTACTTC	CASSGQGAYEQYF
TRBV6-5	TRBD1	.	TRBJ1-2	TGTGCCAGCACCCGACAGGGGGAACCGTATGGCTACACCTTC	CASTRQGEPYGYTF
TRBV6-1	TRBD2	.	TRBJ2-7	TGTGCCAGCAGTGAGACCCTGACTAGCGGGACCTCCTACGAGCAGTACTTC	CASSETLTSGTSYEQYF
TRBV2	.	few	TRBJ2-1	TGTGCCAGCAGCGACTCTCTAGGAAATGAGCAGCTCTTC	CASSDSLGNEQLF
TRBV7-2	.	.	TRBJ1-5	TGTGCCAGCAGCTTAGACGGTAGAGGCAATCAGCCCCAGCATTTT	CASSLDGRGNQPQHF
TRBV5-4	.	once	TRBJ1-1	TGTGCCGGCAACACTGAAGCTTTCTTT	CAGNTEAFF
TRBV2	TRBD1	.	TRBJ1-1	TGTGCCAGCAGGAAAGGCGCGACAGGGCAGGGCACTGAAGCTTTCTTT	CASRKGATGQGTEAFF
TRBV6-6	TRBD1	.	TRBJ1-5	TGTGCCAGCAGTTACGGGACAGGGGATCAGCCCCAGCATTTT	CASSYGTGDQPQHF
TRBV18	TRBD1	.	TRBJ2-1	TGTGCCAGCTCACTAGCCGGGACAGGGAACTACAATGAGCAGTTCTTC	CASSLAGTGNYNEQFF
TRBV19	.	few	TRBJ2-6	TGTGCCAGTAGTATAGGATTCAGGCAGACTGGGGCCAACGTCCTGACTTTC	CASSIGFRQTGANVLTF
TRBV30	TRBD1	once	TRBJ1-1	TGTGCCTGGAGTGTACGGGAAGGGGGCTTCCGCTTGAACACTGAAGCTTTCTTT	CAWSVREGGFRLNTEAFF
TRBV6-1	TRBD1	.	TRBJ2-2	TGTGCCAGCAGTGAAGCGGGACAGGGGGACTACACCGGGGAGCTGTTTTTT	CASSEAGQGDYTGELFF
TRBV30	TRBD1	.	TRBJ1-1	TGTGCCTGGTCGACAGGGGATGGGACTGAAGCTTTCTTT	CAWSTGDGTEAFF
TRBV18	TRBD1	few	TRBJ1-4	TGTGCCAGCTCACCCCAGGGGGGTGAAAAACTGTTTTTT	CASSPQGGEKLFF
TRBV30	TRBD2	once	TRBJ2-7	TGTGCCTGGAGTGCCTCAATAGCGGGGCCCTTCTACGAGCAGTACTTC	CAWSASIAGPFYEQYF
TRBV15	.	.	TRBJ2-7	TGTGCCGAGGAAAGGGAGTCCTACGAGCAGTACTTC	CAEERESYEQYF
TRBV6-1	TRBD1	.	TRBJ2-7	TGTGCCAGCAGTGTCGGACAGGGCGCCTACGAGCAGTACTTC	CASSVGQGAYEQYF
TRBV7-9	.	.	TRBJ2-7	TGTGCCAGCAGCTTAGTCCAGACCTACGAGCAGTACTTC	CASSLVQTYEQYF
TRBV19	.	.	TRBJ1-2	TGTGCCAGTGGACGGGGAGACTATGGCTACACCTTC	CASGRGDYGYTF
TRBV5-1	.	.	TRBJ1-6	TGCGCCAGCAGCGTTCATGGGCAGGGAACAAATTCACCCCTCCACTTT	CASSVHGQGTNSPLHF
TRBV4-3	TRBD2	.	TRBJ2-1	TGCGCCAGCAGCCAGTCTTGGGGGGGCTACAATGAGCAGTTCTTC	CASSQSWGGYNEQFF
TRBV5-4	TRBD2	.	TRBJ2-5	TGTGCCAGCAGCTTGAGGCGGGAGGGAGAGACCCAGTACTTC	CASSLRREGETQYF
TRBV12-2	.	.	TRBJ2-7	TGTGCAAGTCGCCGCACAGGTTCCCACTACGAGCAGTACTTC	CASRRTGSHYEQYF
TRBV18	.	.	TRBJ1-2	TGTGCCAGCTCACCACAGGGGACTGATGGCTACACCTTC	CASSPQGTDGYTF
TRBV30	.	.	TRBJ1-2	TGTGCCTGGAGCGATCCCCCCGGGACAATCTGGGGCTACACCTTC	CAWSDPPGTIWGYTF
TRBV5-1	TRBD1	few	TRBJ1-3	TGCGCCAGCAGCTTGATCCCAGGGGGCGTAGAAAACACCATATATTTT	CASSLIPGGVENTIYF
TRBV7-9	TRBD1	.	TRBJ1-1	TGTTCCAGCAGCCCCAGCTTGAGCTGGCCAGGGGGTACTGAAGCTTTCTTT	CSSSPSLSWPGGTEAFF
TRBV2	.	.	TRBJ2-7	TGTGCCAGCAGTGAAGGGGGCGGTCCCTACGAGCAGTACTTC	CASSEGGGPYEQYF
TRBV11-3	TRBD1	.	TRBJ2-7	TGTGCCAGCAGCTCAAGCCGGGGGGGACAGGGGGTTATCTACGAGCAGTACTTC	CASSSSRGGQGVIYEQYF
TRBV4-2	TRBD2	.	TRBJ2-7	TGTGCCAGCAGCCAAGAGTCGCTAGCGGGGCAGCCCGCCGAGCAGTACTTC	CASSQESLAGQPAEQYF